This T cell receptor (beta chain) was recorded in a study of shared clonotypes between healthy human individuals (dated by TCRdb to about 2020). Regarding the complete study: A couple of women and a few men aged 18 to 49 years were included in the cohort. Per donor, three plates each were used for CD4 naive and CD4 memory, two for CD8 naive, and one for CD8 memory. The study deeply sequenced blood TCR repertoires of several healthy adults to estimate repertoire size and the extent of clonotype sharing between individuals. Different laboratories and diverse techniques were used to prepare libraries and sequence TCR repertoires, to increase sequencing depth and limit assay-specific biases. Between about 0.9 and 9 billion PBMCs per donor were obtained by leukapheresis.

Using the deep immunoSEQ assay, multiplex PCR amplified TCR CDR3 regions from genomic DNA. For each cell subset, the extracted genomic DNA was distributed evenly across all wells of several immunoSEQ 96-well plates, and each plate served as one replicate. For sorted subsets, about 220 ng of genomic DNA, equivalent to roughly 33,000 T cell genomes, went into each replicate PCR. Purified libraries were measured with a Qubit 3.0 fluorometer, size-checked on a Bioanalyzer 2100, and measured again with the KAPA Library Quantification kit. Every immunoSEQ 96-well plate was sequenced on a dedicated single-read 150-cycle Illumina NextSeq 550 flow cell. Per the authors' processing: The immunoSEQ output contained only junctional sequences without quality scores, so filtering could not match that applied to full-length reads. To assign V/J genes and CDR3, sequences were annotated against IMGT germline references using PyIR, a Python wrapper for IgBLAST v1.9. Reads were removed for weak V/J assignments (E-value above 1e-6), missing CDR3, stop codons, out-of-frame junctions, or ambiguous translated residues. A V3J clonotype was defined by an identical inferred V gene, J gene, and CDR3 amino acid sequence. Percentage overlap between repertoires was computed as shared unique clonotypes divided by the size of the smaller repertoire. Three approaches were used to assess repertoire richness: RTK rarefaction, the Chao1 estimator, and Recon v2.1 estimates of unobserved clonotypes. Generation probabilities were computed with OLGA for all TCRbeta clonotypes obtained by the gDNA method from several donors. TCRdb limited this immuneACCESS table to in-frame rearrangements with V and J called. A share of clones is missing; checked studies link under half to unresolved V genes, and the rest is unexplained. The DNA was the basis for D and trimming; V, J and clone size are from that table. Present in this sample are 1.5 million to 2.5 million clones, around 96% of which were seen just once. Approximately 1.2% of the sample is in the top ten clones.

The CDR3 covers 13 residues, taking in both the cysteine and the phenylalanine. The entry retains the CDR3 DNA only, 39 bases that are in frame from base 1. Deletion took 8 bases off V and 4 bases off J, with a span of 12 bases between the germline ends. The germline V gene supplies CDR1 MNHEY and CDR2 SVGAGI. Concerning this clone: Its antigen is still unknown. The record has no base qualities; no much larger clone is one base away.

The investigation overall reported the following: Around 5.4% of naive CD4, roughly 3.6% of naive CD8, 2.3% of memory CD4, and around 0.42% of memory CD8 clonotypes were shared across a few donors. Sampling was limited to blood, and TCR repertoires in tissue likely differ from TCR repertoires in blood. Even with the large sequencing depth, rarefaction of the sorted-subset datasets indicated that sequencing was incomplete. Higher generation probabilities were observed for clonotypes shared by all four sorted-subset donors than for non-shared clonotypes. Pairwise subsampling led to the expectation that sequencing depth would affect the degree of clonotype sharing among donors. The small number of donors limited the genetic and exposure-history diversity represented. Naive subsets generally had larger estimated clonotype richness than memory subsets did.

CD8 naive samples were CD45RO-negative cells positively selected for CCR7, giving a CD45RA+CCR7+ population that excluded TemRA cells. Donors were healthy HIV-negative adults with no recently reported acute infections or vaccinations. Every donor was a Caucasian adult living in Nashville, Tennessee, USA. Blood was collected by leukapheresis, and PBMCs were isolated by Ficoll-Histopaque density gradient centrifugation and then cryopreserved in liquid nitrogen vapor phase. Purity and quantity of every magnetically sorted T cell population were checked by analytical flow cytometry. Genomic DNA was isolated from each sorted fraction and quantified by UV absorbance on a Nanodrop 2000c.

The sequence came from a man younger than 35 in good health. This chain joins TRBV6-5 to TRBJ1-5, and possibly TRBD1, on 6 matching bases. Material for sequencing was naive CD8+ T cells sorted from blood. What the cell subset or site label conveys for this sample: CD45RA+CCR7+. The CDR3 protein: CASGGQLNQPQHF. The nucleotide sequence is TGTGCCAGCGGCGGACAGTTAAATCAGCCCCAGCATTTT.